The sequence of this TCR beta chain was determined in a study of tumor and adjacent non-tumor tissue in lung cancer. Study-level information: Some 4.1 million productive TCRbeta reads were obtained per sample on average. Findings of the study overall: Tumor tissue had significantly higher TCR diversity than normal lung. Tumor repertoires had a smaller top 100 clone share than normal lung.

TCRbeta libraries were built with three rounds of nested PCR, modified from ARM-PCR. Each CDR3 protein gets one entry after TCRdb re-called the multiplex PCR reads with MiXCR. The data show roughly 44,000 distinct CDR3 sequences, around 67% seen once. This CDR3 spans 12 amino acids. Germline CDR1 SGHDT, CDR2 YYEEEE. V was clipped by 7 bases and J by 14 bases, with 19 bases between them. This sample's RNA came from whole unsorted tissue. The normal lung tissue was taken more than 3 cm from the tumor edge. Between August and November 2014, newly diagnosed, chemotherapy-naive lung cancer patients underwent thoracic surgery in China. In regard to this clonotype: What it recognizes is unknown.

The receptor was isolated from a woman in her 40s with non-small cell lung cancer. The J gene is TRBJ2-1, the V gene TRBV5-6; tentative D call: TRBD2 (6 bases). Input material: distant non-tumor lung tissue. This CDR3 is CASCPNRDWEFF. The CDR3 DNA follows: TGTGCCAGCTGTCCGAACCGGGACTGGGAGTTCTTC.